This paragraph covers one TCR beta chain sequence. These data originate in a study of blood T cell repertoires in COVID-19. Study details: Acute and convalescent COVID-19 specimens originated in the United States, Italy and Spain.

This table comes from immunoSEQ multiplex PCR, and its TCRdb copy is limited to in-frame clones, with some not included. Of about 270,000 clones in the sample, about 91% are singletons; the top ten hold over 1%. The study assigned cohorts using participant-reported clinical history. Material: PBMCs or T cells enriched from blood (not recorded which). The origin of this receptor is a woman in her thirties or forties with acute COVID-19.

CDR3 DNA: TGTGCCAGTAGTAGAGGGACAGGAGGTCCGGGGGGCAATCAGCCCCAGCATTTT. Amino acid sequence: CASSRGTGGPGGNQPQHF. The V gene is TRBV19, the J gene TRBJ1-5, with 8 bases aligning to TRBD1. Germline CDR1 and CDR2: LNHDA and SQIVND (reference sequence). With V trimmed by 4 bases and J by 2 bases, 13 bases remained unmatched. The CDR3 is 18 amino acids.